A single sample is the source of the 16 T cell receptor beta chains below, sequenced in a study of T cell responses to AZD1222 COVID-19 vaccine. The table came from immunoSEQ multiplex PCR; TCRdb's copy has only in-frame clones and leaves some out. The sample shows 90,000 to 120,000 clones, about 92% of them seen only once. This material consisted of peripheral blood, taken 28 days after the second AZD1222 dose. These receptors all come from an adult who received the AZD1222 COVID-19 vaccine.

The rearrangement uses TRBV6-2 or TRBV6-3 and TRBJ2-6; the D gene is possibly TRBD2 (7 bases). The CDR3 totals 18 residues. CDR1 is MNHEY, CDR2 SVGEGT, per germline. V was shortened by 5 bases and J by 0 bases, with 17 bases between the two germline ends. The CDR3 DNA reads as TGTGCCAGCAGTGTGGTGCGGGGGCGCCTCTCTGGGGCCAACGTCCTGACTTTC. This translates into CASSVVRGRLSGANVLTF.

The CDR3 DNA follows: TGTGCCAGCAGCTTGGCAGGGGTAGCGAACACTGAAGCTTTCTTT. This gives the protein CASSLAGVANTEAFF. The V and J genes are TRBV5-4 and TRBJ1-1; maybe TRBD1 (6 bases). Looked up from germline, CDR1 is SGHNT and CDR2 is YYREEE (reference sequence). Trimming removed 0 bases at V and 1 base at J, with 10 bases between. The length of the CDR3 is 15 residues.

This clone was seen once. The DNA of the CDR3 is TGTGCCTGGAGTTGGGACAGGGCGAACACTGAAGCTTTCTTT. Translation gives CAWSWDRANTEAFF. The rearrangement links TRBV30 to TRBJ1-1, with 9 bases matching TRBD1. The CDR3 runs to 14 residues. J was trimmed by 1 base and V by 2 bases; bases with no gene match: 2. Germline CDR1 GTSNPN, CDR2 SVGIG (reference sequence).

V gene TRBV28 combines with J gene TRBJ2-3; D gene unclear. Between the trimmed V and J ends, which lost 2 bases and 2 bases, there was a span of 8 bases. Per the germline V gene, CDR1 is MDHEN and CDR2 is SYDVKM. The CDR3 contains 14 residues. CDR3 amino acids: CASSLRANTDTQYF. Here the CDR3 DNA reads TGTGCCAGCAGTTTAAGGGCTAACACAGATACGCAGTATTTT.

V is TRBV3-1 (or the pseudogene TRBV3-2) and J is TRBJ2-3, with TRBD2 matching over 9 bases. The germline CDR1 and CDR2 sequences are LGHDT and YNNKEL (reference sequence). The CDR3 has 16 residues. V trimming: 4 bases; J trimming: 6 bases; junction bases outside the gene matches: 11. The CDR3 protein is CASSPKGTSLGDTQYF. CDR3 sequence (DNA): TGTGCCAGCAGCCCTAAGGGGACTAGCCTTGGGGATACGCAGTATTTT.

The chain carries TRBV30 and TRBJ2-1, with a tentative D call TRBD2 (6 bases). Trimming shortened V by 4 bases and J by 3 bases, and 13 bases separated the two germline ends. This CDR3 spans 14 amino acids. Germline V gene sequence: CDR1 GTSNPN, CDR2 SVGIG (reference sequence). The CDR3 coding sequence is TGTGCCTGGACCCGAGTTAGCGGCTACAATGAGCAGTTCTTC. Its protein product is CAWTRVSGYNEQFF.

The CDR3 region is CASSEQGSGNQPQHF. The CDR3 DNA is TGTGCCAGTAGTGAACAGGGTTCCGGCAATCAGCCCCAGCATTTT. V usage is TRBV19 and J usage is TRBJ1-5; TRBD1 is a possible D gene (6 bases). Trimming left V 5 bases short and J 2 bases short, with 13 bases between. The CDR3 runs to 15 residues. CDR1 LNHDA and CDR2 SQIVND come from the germline V gene (reference sequence).

This chain connects TRBV30 to TRBJ2-3, with 12 nucleotides matching TRBD2. The CDR3 totals 14 residues. The V gene's germline CDR1 is GTSNPN and CDR2 SVGIG (reference sequence). J gave up 8 bases and V 0 bases, and 3 bases lay outside the gene matches. The CDR3 DNA is TGTGCCTGGAGTGTAACTAGCGGGAGGTTTACGCAGTATTTT. Amino acids: CAWSVTSGRFTQYF.

The chain combines TRBV15 with TRBJ2-1; a weak D match, TRBD1 (7 bases). The CDR3 loop spans 19 amino acids. Trimming removed 3 bases from V and 0 bases from J, with 21 bases in between. Germline loops: CDR1 LNHNV, CDR2 YYDKDF (reference sequence). CDR3 sequence: CATSSGGGGNMGSYNEQFF. CDR3 DNA: TGTGCCACCAGCAGCGGAGGAGGGGGCAATATGGGCTCCTACAATGAGCAGTTCTTC.

The chain's CDR3 is CASSLGATNEKLFF. The CDR3 coding sequence is TGTGCCAGCAGCTTGGGAGCAACTAATGAAAAACTGTTTTTT. The chain employs TRBV7-9 and TRBJ1-4; D is undetermined. The ends were cut back, 3 bases at V and 0 bases at J, with 5 bases in the middle. Germline V gene lookup returns CDR1 SEHNR and CDR2 FQNEAQ (reference sequence). This CDR3 comprises 14 residues.

This clone was seen just once. This chain uses TRBV27 with TRBJ2-2; 8 bases match TRBD2. This CDR3 region has 15 residues. The J segment lost 0 bases and the V segment lost 7 bases, leaving 4 bases of the junction unmatched. Germline CDR1 and CDR2: MNHEY and SMNVEV (reference sequence). The CDR3 is CASIGSGANTGELFF. The CDR3 bases are TGTGCCAGCATTGGTAGCGGGGCGAACACCGGGGAGCTGTTTTTT.

This chain connects TRBV6-1 to TRBJ1-1; D unresolved. The length of the CDR3 is 13 residues. Germline CDR1 reads MNHNS; CDR2 reads SASEGT. Trimming took off 1 base at V and 10 bases at J, with 13 bases between the two ends. DNA of the CDR3: TGTGCCAGCAGTGAAGTCGCACCACTTGGAGCTTTCTTT. This gives the protein CASSEVAPLGAFF.

This chain connects TRBV4-1 to TRBJ2-3; 8 nucleotides agree with TRBD1. CDR3 length equals 16 residues. Germline CDR1 and CDR2: MGHRA and YSYEKL. V was clipped by 0 bases and J by 4 bases; unmatched bases: 6. This CDR3 reads CASSQDRLQGADTQYF. In DNA, the CDR3 is TGCGCCAGCAGCCAAGATCGCTTACAGGGGGCAGATACGCAGTATTTT.

This clone was detected a few times. The chain recombines TRBV9 with TRBJ1-2; 7 bases align to TRBD1. Trimming at V came to 6 bases and at J to 2 bases, leaving 7 bases not matched to a gene. The CDR3 covers 14 residues. Looked up from germline, CDR1 is SGDLS and CDR2 is YYNGEE. The CDR3 loop is CASTLRQGNYGYTF. CDR3 sequence (DNA): TGTGCCAGCACCCTGAGACAGGGCAACTATGGCTACACCTTC.

This chain connects TRBV10-3 to TRBJ1-2; D ambiguous. Germline V gene sequence: CDR1 ENHRY, CDR2 SYGVKD. The CDR3 spans 12 residues. Trimming stripped 4 bases from V and 1 base from J, with 4 bases between. The chain's CDR3 is CAISVDNYGYTF. CDR3 nucleotide sequence: TGTGCCATCAGTGTAGATAACTATGGCTACACCTTC.

The chain couples TRBV29-1 to TRBJ1-6; D remains ambiguous. Trimming removed 4 bases at V and 7 bases at J, with 11 bases between. Germline CDR1 is SQVTM and CDR2 is ANQGSEA. The CDR3 has 13 amino acids. The CDR3, as DNA: TGCAGCGTTGGAAGGGATGGGAATTCACCCCTCCACTTT. As protein: CSVGRDGNSPLHF. Based on the CDR3 plus reference TRBV29-1 and TRBJ1-6, the full variable domain is SAVISQKPSRDICQRGTSLTIQCQVDSQVTMMFWYRQQPGQSLTLIATANQGSEATYESGFVIDKFPISRPNLTFSTLTVSNMSPEDSSIYLCSVGRDGNSPLHFGNGTRLTVT.